A selection of T cell receptor beta chains follows, all from one sample in a study of blood T cell repertoires in COVID-19. The data were produced by immunoSEQ multiplex PCR, yet TCRdb's version contains in-frame clones alone and is incomplete. This table holds 380,000 or so clones, roughly 77% found once. Sequenced sample: peripheral blood. These receptors were collected from a human donor with acute or convalescent COVID-19. The donor label of this sample is uncertain. CDR3s leave out the opening cysteine and the closing phenylalanine or tryptophan. The order of the fields is CDR3 protein, J gene, clone size, D gene, V gene. The D gene is left open where the match is weak. A clone size is listed for some rows: how often the clone was seen (once, few, many), or a class if it is expanded.

CDR3aa: ASSIVGGTGELF
j_gene: TRBJ2-2
abundance: NA
d_gene: NA
v_gene: TRBV19

CDR3aa: ATRDREATEAF
j_gene: TRBJ1-1
abundance: NA
d_gene: TRBD1
v_gene: TRBV24-1

CDR3aa: ASSFFGGRGETQY
j_gene: TRBJ2-5
abundance: NA
d_gene: TRBD2
v_gene: TRBV7-8

CDR3aa: ASGKDRDHYGYT
j_gene: TRBJ1-2
abundance: NA
d_gene: TRBD1
v_gene: TRBV12-5

CDR3aa: ASSFRGFTAF
j_gene: TRBJ1-1
abundance: NA
d_gene: NA
v_gene: TRBV28

CDR3aa: ASSSTGVRNQPQH
j_gene: TRBJ1-5
abundance: once
d_gene: TRBD1
v_gene: TRBV28

CDR3aa: ASSQSRVDTGELF
j_gene: TRBJ2-2
abundance: once
d_gene: NA
v_gene: TRBV16

CDR3aa: ASSNGGYGYT
j_gene: TRBJ1-2
abundance: NA
d_gene: NA
v_gene: TRBV6-5

CDR3aa: ASSLETKLF
j_gene: TRBJ1-4
abundance: few
d_gene: NA
v_gene: TRBV28

CDR3aa: ATSDFDRATDTQY
j_gene: TRBJ2-3
abundance: NA
d_gene: TRBD1
v_gene: TRBV24-1

CDR3aa: ASSDLGLAGPYEQY
j_gene: TRBJ2-7
abundance: NA
d_gene: TRBD2
v_gene: TRBV2

CDR3aa: ASSLDRKNYGYT
j_gene: TRBJ1-2
abundance: few
d_gene: NA
v_gene: TRBV5-4

CDR3aa: ASKRWTENYGYT
j_gene: TRBJ1-2
abundance: NA
d_gene: NA
v_gene: TRBV2

CDR3aa: ASRYLVNTEAF
j_gene: TRBJ1-1
abundance: NA
d_gene: NA
v_gene: TRBV6-6

CDR3aa: ASSLYNEQF
j_gene: TRBJ2-1
abundance: NA
d_gene: NA
v_gene: TRBV5-1

CDR3aa: AWNWRPNTEAF
j_gene: TRBJ1-1
abundance: NA
d_gene: NA
v_gene: TRBV30

CDR3aa: ASSVGTHSYEQY
j_gene: TRBJ2-7
abundance: NA
d_gene: NA
v_gene: TRBV19

CDR3aa: ASSSLGGLGQY
j_gene: TRBJ2-4
abundance: NA
d_gene: NA
v_gene: TRBV6-5

CDR3aa: ASSLEHGTQY
j_gene: TRBJ2-3
abundance: NA
d_gene: NA
v_gene: TRBV27

CDR3aa: ASRETGTGNNEQF
j_gene: TRBJ2-1
abundance: NA
d_gene: TRBD1
v_gene: TRBV27

CDR3aa: ASSLGGRDEQF
j_gene: TRBJ2-1
abundance: NA
d_gene: NA
v_gene: TRBV7-2

CDR3aa: ATGPRSFYEQY
j_gene: TRBJ2-7
abundance: NA
d_gene: NA
v_gene: TRBV7-8

CDR3aa: ASSFTRDSTEAF
j_gene: TRBJ1-1
abundance: NA
d_gene: TRBD1
v_gene: TRBV7-9

CDR3aa: ASSARRGLPDGYT
j_gene: TRBJ1-2
abundance: NA
d_gene: TRBD1
v_gene: TRBV6-4

CDR3aa: ASSPPGRHEQY
j_gene: TRBJ2-7
abundance: NA
d_gene: TRBD2
v_gene: TRBV27

CDR3aa: ATSVTGFEQY
j_gene: TRBJ2-7
abundance: few
d_gene: TRBD1
v_gene: TRBV15

CDR3aa: ASSQTRGGFKGDTQY
j_gene: TRBJ2-3
abundance: NA
d_gene: TRBD1
v_gene: TRBV3-1/TRBV3-2

CDR3aa: ASSLIGRRNQPQH
j_gene: TRBJ1-5
abundance: NA
d_gene: NA
v_gene: TRBV7-2

CDR3aa: ASSLGQTYEQY
j_gene: TRBJ2-7
abundance: NA
d_gene: NA
v_gene: TRBV27

CDR3aa: ASSLQGAGTEAF
j_gene: TRBJ1-1
abundance: NA
d_gene: TRBD1
v_gene: TRBV7-9

CDR3aa: ASSSNRGFNYGYT
j_gene: TRBJ1-2
abundance: NA
d_gene: TRBD1
v_gene: TRBV7-2

CDR3aa: SGGQGYEQY
j_gene: TRBJ2-7
abundance: once
d_gene: TRBD1
v_gene: TRBV29-1

CDR3aa: ASSLDPGGAF
j_gene: TRBJ1-1
abundance: NA
d_gene: NA
v_gene: TRBV11-2

CDR3aa: ASRPTGAANEKLF
j_gene: TRBJ1-4
abundance: few
d_gene: TRBD1
v_gene: TRBV19

CDR3aa: ASSGGGQGAHEQY
j_gene: TRBJ2-7
abundance: NA
d_gene: TRBD1
v_gene: TRBV28

CDR3aa: ASSLRQGWYTNTEAF
j_gene: TRBJ1-1
abundance: NA
d_gene: TRBD1
v_gene: TRBV28

CDR3aa: ASSLGRGGIYNEQF
j_gene: TRBJ2-1
abundance: NA
d_gene: TRBD2
v_gene: TRBV13

CDR3aa: AWSRTGGYEQY
j_gene: TRBJ2-7
abundance: NA
d_gene: TRBD1
v_gene: TRBV30

CDR3aa: AISESQHSNQPQH
j_gene: TRBJ1-5
abundance: NA
d_gene: NA
v_gene: TRBV10-3

CDR3aa: ASSPAGGPEMGKNIQY
j_gene: TRBJ2-4
abundance: NA
d_gene: TRBD2
v_gene: TRBV7-9

CDR3aa: ASIRQGGFYEQY
j_gene: TRBJ2-7
abundance: NA
d_gene: NA
v_gene: TRBV6-5

CDR3aa: ASSRDRGATEAF
j_gene: TRBJ1-1
abundance: NA
d_gene: TRBD1
v_gene: TRBV19

CDR3aa: ASSGSDTDTQY
j_gene: TRBJ2-3
abundance: NA
d_gene: NA
v_gene: TRBV12-3/TRBV12-4

CDR3aa: ASSEGLADYEQY
j_gene: TRBJ2-7
abundance: NA
d_gene: TRBD2
v_gene: TRBV11-2

CDR3aa: ASRESTGPLNTEAF
j_gene: TRBJ1-1
abundance: NA
d_gene: NA
v_gene: TRBV25-1